The 2 T cell receptor beta chains presented below share a single source sample, sequenced in a study of shared clonotypes between healthy human individuals. Only in-frame clones appear in the TCRdb table, and some are missing; sequencing was by immunoSEQ multiplex PCR. The sample has approximately 97,000 clones; 67% are singletons. Sequenced sample: memory CD8+ T cells sorted from blood. Sample subset: CD45RO+ cells pooled with CCR7-negative TemRA cells. All receptors derive from a man aged 25-40 years in good health.

A few counts support this clone. With a much larger clone just one base away, this may be a read error. The sample contains more than one DNA sequence encoding this CDR3. The chain couples TRBV28 to TRBJ2-7; D remains ambiguous. The length of the CDR3 is 11 residues. V was clipped by 2 bases and J by 2 bases, with 1 base between them. The germline gives CDR1 MDHEN, CDR2 SYDVKM. CDR3 loop: CASSLAYEQYF. The CDR3 DNA reads TGTGCCAGCAGTTTAGCCTACGAGCAGTACTTC.

V and J are TRBV7-9 and TRBJ1-2, with D perhaps matching TRBD1 (5 bases). Trimming pared 1 base from V and 6 bases from J, leaving 15 bases between. Germline CDR1 reads SEHNR; CDR2 reads FQNEAQ (reference sequence). The CDR3 spans 15 residues. In DNA, the CDR3 is TGTGCCAGCAGCTTAGGGCTCCAGGGAAGGGATGGCTACACCTTC. Its translation is CASSLGLQGRDGYTF.